The rows below give T cell receptor beta chains drawn from one sample of a study of blood T cell repertoires in COVID-19. Clones were read by immunoSEQ multiplex PCR, and TCRdb kept only the in-frame ones, dropping some. The repertoire holds around 270,000 clones, around four fifths seen once, with around 4% in the top ten. Sequences were obtained from peripheral blood. These receptors all stem from a man aged 55 to 69 with acute or convalescent COVID-19. Both conserved end residues are part of each CDR3. The D gene is left open where the match is weak. Clone size, where shown, is once, few, many, or a class for clones that have expanded.

v_gene: TRBV7-3; abundance: once; j_gene: TRBJ1-1; d_gene: -; CDR3nt: TGTGCCAGCCCACGGGGGGTGAACACTGAAGCTTTCTTT; CDR3aa: CASPRGVNTEAFF
v_gene: TRBV6-5; abundance: once; j_gene: TRBJ2-7; d_gene: TRBD2; CDR3nt: TGTGCCAGCAGTCGTTCTAGCGGGGCGGCCTACGAGCAGTACTTC; CDR3aa: CASSRSSGAAYEQYF
v_gene: TRBV10-1; abundance: -; j_gene: TRBJ1-6; d_gene: -; CDR3nt: TGCGCCAGCAGCCCATTCTCAGGATCTAATTCACCCCTCCACTTT; CDR3aa: CASSPFSGSNSPLHF
v_gene: TRBV6-6; abundance: -; j_gene: TRBJ2-7; d_gene: -; CDR3nt: TGTGCCAGCAGTTACGGCAGGGTAAGGACTACCAACGAGCAGTACTTC; CDR3aa: CASSYGRVRTTNEQYF
v_gene: TRBV7-2; abundance: -; j_gene: TRBJ1-2; d_gene: TRBD1; CDR3nt: TGTGCCAGCAGCGCTTATGGGGACCAGGGGGGAGGCTACACCTTC; CDR3aa: CASSAYGDQGGGYTF
v_gene: TRBV30; abundance: -; j_gene: TRBJ1-1; d_gene: -; CDR3nt: TGTGCCCGGATAAGGGGGTCCAGGCACACTGAAGCTTTCTTT; CDR3aa: CARIRGSRHTEAFF
v_gene: TRBV5-1; abundance: -; j_gene: TRBJ2-5; d_gene: TRBD1; CDR3nt: TGCGCCAGCAGCTTGGCCGGGACAGTCCCCGAAGAGACCCAGTACTTC; CDR3aa: CASSLAGTVPEETQYF
v_gene: TRBV4-1; abundance: -; j_gene: TRBJ2-5; d_gene: -; CDR3nt: TGCGCCAGCAGCCAAGTGGAGGGAATGGCCCAGTACTTC; CDR3aa: CASSQVEGMAQYF
v_gene: TRBV11-2; abundance: -; j_gene: TRBJ2-5; d_gene: -; CDR3nt: TGTGCCAGCAGCTTGGGGCTACAAGAGACCCAGTACTTC; CDR3aa: CASSLGLQETQYF
v_gene: TRBV13; abundance: -; j_gene: TRBJ1-3; d_gene: -; CDR3nt: TGTGCCAGCAGCTTTAGTATGTCCTCTGGAAACACCATATATTTT; CDR3aa: CASSFSMSSGNTIYF
v_gene: TRBV28; abundance: -; j_gene: TRBJ2-7; d_gene: TRBD2; CDR3nt: TGTGCCAGCAGTTCCTCTAGCGGGAGGCACAACGAGCAGTACTTC; CDR3aa: CASSSSSGRHNEQYF
v_gene: TRBV6-6; abundance: -; j_gene: TRBJ1-1; d_gene: TRBD1; CDR3nt: TGTGCCAGCACCTCAAGCCCCCAGGGGGATAACACTGAAGCTTTCTTT; CDR3aa: CASTSSPQGDNTEAFF